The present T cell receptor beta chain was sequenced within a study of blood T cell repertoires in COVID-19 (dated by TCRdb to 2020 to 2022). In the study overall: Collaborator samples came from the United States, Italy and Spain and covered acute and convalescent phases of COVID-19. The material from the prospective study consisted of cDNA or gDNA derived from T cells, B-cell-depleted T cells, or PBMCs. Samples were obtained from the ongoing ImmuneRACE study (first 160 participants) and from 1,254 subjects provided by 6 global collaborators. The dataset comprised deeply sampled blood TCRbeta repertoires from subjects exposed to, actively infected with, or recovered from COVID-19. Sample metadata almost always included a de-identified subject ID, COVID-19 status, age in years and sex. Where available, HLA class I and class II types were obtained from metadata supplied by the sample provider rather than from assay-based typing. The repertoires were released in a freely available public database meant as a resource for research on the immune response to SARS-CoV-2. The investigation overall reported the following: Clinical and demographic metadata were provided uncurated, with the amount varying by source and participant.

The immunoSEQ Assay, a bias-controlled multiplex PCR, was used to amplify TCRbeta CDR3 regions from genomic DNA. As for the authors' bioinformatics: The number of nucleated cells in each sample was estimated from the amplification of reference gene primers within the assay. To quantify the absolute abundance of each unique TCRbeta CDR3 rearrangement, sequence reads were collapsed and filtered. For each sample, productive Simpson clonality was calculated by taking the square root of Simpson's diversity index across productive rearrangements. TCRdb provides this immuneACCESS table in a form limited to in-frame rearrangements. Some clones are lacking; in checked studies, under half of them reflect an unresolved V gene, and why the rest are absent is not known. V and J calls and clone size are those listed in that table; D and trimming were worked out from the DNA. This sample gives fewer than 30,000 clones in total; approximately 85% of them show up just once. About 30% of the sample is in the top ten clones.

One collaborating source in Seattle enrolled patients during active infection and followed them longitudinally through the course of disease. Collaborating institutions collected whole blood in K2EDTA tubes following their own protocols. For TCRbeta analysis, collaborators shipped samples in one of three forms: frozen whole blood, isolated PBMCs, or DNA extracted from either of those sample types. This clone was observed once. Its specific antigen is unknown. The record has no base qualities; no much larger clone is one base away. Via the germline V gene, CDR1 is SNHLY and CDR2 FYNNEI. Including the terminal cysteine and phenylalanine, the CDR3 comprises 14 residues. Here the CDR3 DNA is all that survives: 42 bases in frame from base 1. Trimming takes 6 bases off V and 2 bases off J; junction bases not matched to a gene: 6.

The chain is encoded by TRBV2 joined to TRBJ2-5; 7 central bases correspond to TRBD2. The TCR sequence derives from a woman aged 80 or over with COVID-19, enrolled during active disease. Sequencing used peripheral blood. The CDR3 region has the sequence CASSGGTSQETQYF. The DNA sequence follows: TGTGCCAGCAGCGGGGGGACTTCACAAGAGACCCAGTACTTC.